This T cell receptor beta chain was obtained from a study of T cells after yellow fever vaccination. MiXCR, run by TCRdb on the 5' RACE reads, gives a single entry per CDR3 protein. This sample has approximately 120,000 distinct CDR3 sequences; almost 9% occur once, and the top ten carry 40%. General observations from the study: CD4 and CD8 compartments shared a small share of clonotypes, likely from convergent recombination. Compared with primary, the secondary response was weaker and peaked at day 5, not 15. Abundant bulk-derived clonotypes could contaminate FACS-sorted repertoires. Most primary-vaccination clones recurred post-booster (around 95% CD4, 85% to 90% CD8).

Remarks on this clonotype: Its antigen remains unidentified.

The CDR3 has 15 residues. Germline V CDR1 and CDR2: LGHDT, YNNKEL (reference sequence). Trimming took off 4 bases at V and 6 bases at J, with 16 bases between the two ends. The sequenced sample was CD8+ T cells sorted from PBMCs, obtained on the day of the yellow fever booster vaccination. The chain employs TRBV3-1 and TRBJ1-5; D gene unclear. The sequence was obtained from a man between 18 and 29 years old who received the YFV17D yellow fever vaccine. The CDR3 loop is CASSLLGEHGQPQHF. DNA of the CDR3: TGTGCCAGCAGCCTCCTTGGCGAACACGGTCAGCCCCAGCATTTT.